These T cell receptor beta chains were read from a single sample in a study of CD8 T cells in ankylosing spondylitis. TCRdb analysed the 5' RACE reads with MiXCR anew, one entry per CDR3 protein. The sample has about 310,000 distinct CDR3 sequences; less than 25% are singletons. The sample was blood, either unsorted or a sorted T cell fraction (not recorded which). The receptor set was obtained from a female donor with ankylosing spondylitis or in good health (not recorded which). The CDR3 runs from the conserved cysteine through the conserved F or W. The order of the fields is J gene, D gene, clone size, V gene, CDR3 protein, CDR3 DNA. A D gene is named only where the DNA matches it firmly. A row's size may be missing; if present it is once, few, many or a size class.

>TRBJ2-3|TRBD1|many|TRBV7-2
CASSLVRDRGFTHTDTQYF
TGTGCCAGCAGCTTAGTGCGGGACAGGGGTTTCACTCACACAGATACGCAGTATTTT
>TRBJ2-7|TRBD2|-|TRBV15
CATSRDSGGRGEQYF
TGTGCCACCAGCAGGGATAGCGGGGGACGTGGCGAGCAGTACTTC
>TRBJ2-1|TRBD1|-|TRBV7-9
CASSVQTGSSYNEQFF
TGTGCCAGCAGCGTGCAGACAGGGAGCTCCTACAATGAGCAGTTCTTC
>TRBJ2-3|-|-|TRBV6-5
CASSTKDTQYF
TGTGCCAGCAGTACTAAAGATACGCAGTATTTT
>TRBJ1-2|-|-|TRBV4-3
CASSQGAGRANYGYTF
TGCGCCAGCAGCCAAGGGGCAGGCAGGGCGAACTATGGCTACACCTTC
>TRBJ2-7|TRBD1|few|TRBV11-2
CASRESRQGASSSYEQYF
TGTGCCAGCAGGGAATCACGACAGGGGGCCTCTAGCTCCTACGAGCAGTACTTC
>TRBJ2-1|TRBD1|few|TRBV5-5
CASSIAGQGLNEQFF
TGTGCCAGCAGCATTGCAGGACAGGGGCTCAATGAGCAGTTCTTC
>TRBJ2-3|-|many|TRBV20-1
CSARVQGPDTQYF
TGCAGTGCTAGAGTCCAGGGGCCAGATACGCAGTATTTT
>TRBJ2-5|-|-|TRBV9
CASSVDVGTQETQYF
TGTGCCAGCAGCGTAGACGTGGGGACCCAAGAGACCCAGTACTTC
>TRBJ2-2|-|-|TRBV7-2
CASSSTPGDGELFF
TGTGCCAGCTCCTCTACCCCCGGTGACGGGGAGCTGTTTTTT
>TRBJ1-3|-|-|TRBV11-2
CASSLGVGGLISGNTIYF
TGTGCCAGCAGCTTGGGGGTAGGGGGTCTGATCTCTGGAAACACCATATATTTT
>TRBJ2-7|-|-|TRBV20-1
CSATSADGLSSYEQYF
TGCAGTGCCACATCCGCTGACGGGCTTTCTTCCTACGAGCAGTACTTC
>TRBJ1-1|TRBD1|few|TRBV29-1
CSAGTGGGTEAFF
TGCAGCGCCGGGACAGGGGGGGGTACTGAAGCTTTCTTT
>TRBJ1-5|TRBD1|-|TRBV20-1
CSAREGQGWNQPQHF
TGCAGTGCTAGGGAGGGACAGGGTTGGAATCAGCCCCAGCATTTT
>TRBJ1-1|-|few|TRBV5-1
CASSLERTGFTEAFF
TGCGCCAGCAGCTTGGAGCGGACTGGGTTCACTGAAGCTTTCTTT
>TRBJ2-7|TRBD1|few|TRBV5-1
CASSLAPGQDAHEQYF
TGCGCCAGCAGCTTGGCCCCGGGACAGGACGCTCACGAGCAGTACTTC
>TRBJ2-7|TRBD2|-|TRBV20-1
CSARVRTSGPIGSYEQYF
TGCAGTGCTAGAGTTCGGACTAGCGGACCTATCGGTTCCTACGAGCAGTACTTC
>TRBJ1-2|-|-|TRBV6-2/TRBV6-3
CASSETVIYYGYTF
TGTGCCAGCAGTGAGACAGTTATCTACTATGGCTACACCTTC
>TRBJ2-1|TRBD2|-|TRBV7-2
CASSLRLATYNEQFF
TGTGCCAGCAGCTTAAGACTAGCCACCTACAATGAGCAGTTCTTC
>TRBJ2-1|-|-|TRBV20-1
CSPDGGSDNEQFF
TGCAGTCCAGACGGAGGATCGGACAATGAGCAGTTCTTC
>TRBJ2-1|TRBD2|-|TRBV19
CASSPTLVAGGVNEQFF
TGTGCCAGTAGTCCGACCTTGGTAGCGGGAGGGGTCAATGAGCAGTTCTTC
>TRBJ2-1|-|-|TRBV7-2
CASSLEAGHYNEQFF
TGTGCCAGCAGCTTAGAGGCTGGCCACTACAATGAGCAGTTCTTC
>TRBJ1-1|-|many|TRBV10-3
CAISGGLNTEAFF
TGTGCCATCAGTGGGGGGCTGAACACTGAAGCTTTCTTT
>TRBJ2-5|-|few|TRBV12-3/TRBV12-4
CASSSPGSRAETQYF
TGTGCCAGCAGTTCCCCGGGGTCGCGAGCAGAGACCCAGTACTTC
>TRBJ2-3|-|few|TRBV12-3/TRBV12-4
CASSFIRQPDTQYF
TGTGCCAGCAGTTTCATTAGACAGCCAGATACGCAGTATTTT
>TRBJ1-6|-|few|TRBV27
CASNEARRGNSPLHF
TGTGCCAGCAACGAAGCACGGCGGGGCAATTCACCCCTCCACTTT
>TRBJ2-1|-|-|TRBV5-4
CASSLKRVPDSYNEQFF
TGTGCCAGCAGCTTGAAGAGGGTCCCCGACTCCTACAATGAGCAGTTCTTC
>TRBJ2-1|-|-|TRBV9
CASSEGSYNEQFF
TGTGCCAGCAGCGAGGGCTCCTACAATGAGCAGTTCTTC
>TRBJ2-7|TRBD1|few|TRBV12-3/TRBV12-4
CASSRGQQSYEQYF
TGTGCCAGCTCTAGGGGACAGCAATCCTACGAGCAGTACTTC
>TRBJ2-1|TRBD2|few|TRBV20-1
CSASKAGGPLANEQFF
TGCAGTGCTAGTAAAGCGGGAGGGCCTCTAGCCAATGAGCAGTTCTTC
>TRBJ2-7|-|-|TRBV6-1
CASTDWRQRGYEQYF
TGTGCCAGCACCGATTGGCGCCAACGGGGCTACGAGCAGTACTTC
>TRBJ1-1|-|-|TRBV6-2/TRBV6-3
CASQEGNTEAFF
TGTGCCAGCCAGGAAGGGAACACTGAAGCTTTCTTT
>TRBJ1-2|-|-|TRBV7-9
CASSPRGRVTNYGYTF
TGTGCCAGCAGCCCGAGAGGACGGGTTACTAACTATGGCTACACCTTC
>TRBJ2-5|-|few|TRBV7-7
CASSLAVPETQYF
TGTGCCAGCAGCTTAGCGGTCCCAGAGACCCAGTACTTC
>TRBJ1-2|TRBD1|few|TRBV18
CASFYPGQDYGYTF
TGTGCCAGCTTTTACCCGGGACAGGACTATGGCTACACCTTC
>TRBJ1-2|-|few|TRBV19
CASSTRDRNYGYTF
TGTGCCAGTAGTACCAGGGACCGAAATTATGGCTACACCTTC
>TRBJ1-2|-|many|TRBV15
CATSYRDPYRGYTF
TGTGCCACCAGCTACAGGGACCCTTATCGTGGCTACACCTTC
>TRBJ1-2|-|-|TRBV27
CASSFHISYGYTF
TGTGCCAGCAGTTTCCATATCTCATATGGCTACACCTTC
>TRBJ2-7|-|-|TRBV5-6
CASSLDRGQYF
TGTGCCAGCAGCTTGGATAGGGGGCAGTACTTC
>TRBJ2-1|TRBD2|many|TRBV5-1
CASSLTSGSYNEQFF
TGCGCCAGCAGCTTGACTAGCGGGTCGTACAATGAGCAGTTCTTC
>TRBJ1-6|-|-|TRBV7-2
CASSSEGPYSPLHF
TGTGCCAGCAGCTCCGAAGGGCCATATTCACCCCTCCACTTT
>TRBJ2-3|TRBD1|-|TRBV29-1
CSVDLARQGRTDTQYF
TGCAGCGTTGACTTAGCCCGACAGGGCCGCACAGATACGCAGTATTTT
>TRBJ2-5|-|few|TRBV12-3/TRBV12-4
CASSPAGTQETQYF
TGTGCCAGCAGCCCCGCGGGAACTCAAGAGACCCAGTACTTC
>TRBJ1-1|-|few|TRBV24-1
CATSGLSRGRRYPNTEAFF
TGTGCCACCAGTGGCCTGTCCAGGGGAAGGAGGTATCCGAACACTGAAGCTTTCTTT
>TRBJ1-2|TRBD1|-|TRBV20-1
CSAHRTGPFYGYTF
TGCAGTGCCCACCGGACAGGGCCCTTCTATGGCTACACCTTC
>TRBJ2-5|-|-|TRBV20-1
CSVCGRAQGWYQETQYF
TGCAGCGTCTGCGGACGGGCTCAGGGCTGGTACCAAGAGACCCAGTACTTC
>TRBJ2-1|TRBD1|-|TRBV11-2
CASSLWRGQGGPSSYNEQFF
TGTGCCAGCAGCTTATGGCGGGGACAGGGGGGTCCAAGCTCCTACAATGAGCAGTTCTTC
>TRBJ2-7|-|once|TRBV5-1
CASSLEEFAYEQYF
TGCGCCAGCAGCTTGGAGGAATTCGCCTACGAGCAGTACTTC
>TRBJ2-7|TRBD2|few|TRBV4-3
CASSQDAGVGFEYF
TGCGCCAGCAGCCAAGATGCGGGGGTGGGATTCGAGTACTTC
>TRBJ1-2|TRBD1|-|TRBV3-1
CASSQDRAWGYTF
TGTGCCAGCAGCCAGGACAGGGCATGGGGCTACACCTTC
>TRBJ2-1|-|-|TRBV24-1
CASDSPGSDEQFF
TGTGCCAGTGATAGCCCAGGTAGCGATGAGCAGTTCTTC
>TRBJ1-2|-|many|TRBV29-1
CSVVGHQGRGGYTF
TGCAGCGTTGTTGGCCACCAGGGAAGAGGTGGCTACACCTTC
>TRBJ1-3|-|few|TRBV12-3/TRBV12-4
CASSFPDSGNTIYF
TGTGCCAGCAGTTTCCCAGACTCTGGAAACACCATATATTTT
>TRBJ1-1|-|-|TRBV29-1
CSVEGSGTSNTEAFF
TGCAGCGTTGAAGGGTCCGGGACATCGAACACTGAAGCTTTCTTT
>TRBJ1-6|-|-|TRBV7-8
CASSSRRLENSPLHF
TGTGCCAGCAGCTCCAGGAGGCTAGAAAATTCACCCCTCCACTTT